These T cell receptor beta chains were read from a single sample in a study of cytomegalovirus exposure and HLA in healthy donors. Produced via immunoSEQ multiplex PCR; TCRdb's table is partial and in-frame only. Of about 59,000 clones listed, more than 70% were seen once; the top ten hold about 6.8%. The sample taken for sequencing was PBMCs. The origin of the receptors is a man aged 25-40 years in good health and CMV-seropositive. The CDR3 runs from the conserved cysteine through the conserved F or W. The D gene is left open where the match is weak. Some rows have no size entry. The others give once, few or many, or a class for an expanded clone.

size	D	V	J	CDR3	DNA
.	.	TRBV10-3	TRBJ2-3	CATASDSDTQYF	TGTGCCACAGCCTCGGACAGCGATACGCAGTATTTT
few	.	TRBV4-1	TRBJ2-3	CASSQDQTMNGGPDTQYF	TGCGCCAGCAGCCAAGATCAAACGATGAACGGGGGACCAGATACGCAGTATTTT
.	.	TRBV5-4	TRBJ1-4	CASSLKQNHEKLFF	TGTGCCAGCAGCTTAAAACAGAACCATGAAAAACTGTTTTTT
few	.	TRBV30	TRBJ2-7	CAWKLRWDSRNRTDEQYF	TGTGCCTGGAAACTTAGGTGGGACTCGCGAAACCGTACGGACGAGCAGTACTTC
.	.	TRBV7-9	TRBJ2-5	CASSLAPLLEQYF	TGTGCCAGCAGCTTAGCGCCGCTTTTGGAGCAGTACTTC
.	TRBD1	TRBV7-2	TRBJ1-1	CASSLVTGGRNTEAFF	TGTGCCAGCAGCTTAGTTACAGGGGGAAGGAACACTGAAGCTTTCTTT
.	TRBD2	TRBV27	TRBJ2-7	CASSSIAGGIYEQYF	TGTGCCAGCAGTTCGATAGCGGGGGGGATCTACGAGCAGTACTTC
.	.	TRBV15	TRBJ1-1	CATSRGIFGSADTEAFF	TGTGCCACCAGCAGAGGGATTTTCGGCAGCGCAGACACTGAAGCTTTCTTT
.	.	TRBV9	TRBJ2-5	CASSVGGVLQETQYF	TGTGCCAGCAGCGTAGGGGGGGTTCTACAAGAGACCCAGTACTTC
.	TRBD2	TRBV6-5	TRBJ2-7	CASSYSTWGGVEQYF	TGTGCCAGCAGTTACTCGACTTGGGGGGGAGTGGAGCAGTACTTC
many	TRBD1	TRBV6-1	TRBJ2-3	CASSEGTGAHTDTQYF	TGTGCCAGCAGTGAAGGGACAGGGGCACACACAGATACGCAGTATTTT
.	.	TRBV4-1	TRBJ1-5	CASSQDYTQPQHF	TGCGCCAGCAGCCAAGATTACACCCAGCCCCAGCATTTT
.	.	TRBV12-5	TRBJ1-2	CASGLSTSTANYGYTF	TGTGCTAGTGGTTTGTCAACCTCGACAGCTAACTATGGCTACACCTTC
.	.	TRBV28	TRBJ2-1	CASSWGQGTFNEQFF	TGTGCCAGCTCCTGGGGGCAGGGAACGTTCAATGAGCAGTTCTTC
.	.	TRBV28	TRBJ2-3	CASKEGRSTDTQYF	TGTGCCAGCAAAGAGGGAAGGAGCACAGATACGCAGTATTTT
.	TRBD2	TRBV29-1	TRBJ2-1	CSVARRLASNEQFF	TGCAGCGTTGCCCGACGACTAGCGAGTAATGAGCAGTTCTTC
.	.	TRBV6-5	TRBJ1-2	CASSYRDSFPGGYTF	TGTGCCAGCAGTTACCGGGACTCCTTTCCGGGAGGCTACACCTTC
once	TRBD1	TRBV19	TRBJ1-4	CASSANRGFEEKLFF	TGTGCCAGTAGTGCAAACAGGGGATTCGAGGAAAAACTGTTTTTT
.	.	TRBV25-1	TRBJ2-3	CASSQAGRISTDTQYF	TGTGCCAGCAGCCAGGCAGGGAGGATTAGCACAGATACGCAGTATTTT
.	TRBD1	TRBV9	TRBJ1-1	CASSVAFGTAIAEAFF	TGTGCCAGCAGCGTAGCGTTTGGGACAGCTATCGCTGAAGCTTTCTTT
.	TRBD1	TRBV2	TRBJ1-1	CASSVAGQGATEAFF	TGTGCCAGCAGTGTCGCGGGACAGGGGGCAACTGAAGCTTTCTTT
.	.	TRBV6-1	TRBJ2-7	CASSGMYEQYF	TGTGCCAGCAGTGGTATGTACGAGCAGTACTTC
once	TRBD2	TRBV2	TRBJ2-3	CASRRTSGTDTQYF	TGTGCCAGCAGGAGGACTAGCGGCACAGATACGCAGTATTTT
.	.	TRBV27	TRBJ2-7	CASSLSFLGEQYF	TGTGCCAGCAGTTTATCGTTTCTAGGCGAGCAGTACTTC
.	.	TRBV27	TRBJ2-3	CASTATLGATQYF	TGTGCCAGCACCGCGACACTAGGTGCTACGCAGTATTTT
.	.	TRBV19	TRBJ1-5	CASSMGGVVNQPQHF	TGTGCCAGTAGTATGGGGGGGGTTGTCAATCAGCCCCAGCATTTT
.	.	TRBV7-8	TRBJ2-2	CASSLAGGNTGELFF	TGTGCCAGCAGCTTAGCGGGGGGTAACACCGGGGAGCTGTTTTTT
.	TRBD1	TRBV6-5	TRBJ2-5	CASSNFGTDTETQYF	TGTGCCAGCAGTAACTTCGGGACAGACACGGAGACCCAGTACTTC
once	TRBD1	TRBV7-3	TRBJ1-5	CASSYTMPDRVENQPQHF	TGTGCCAGCAGCTACACGATGCCCGACAGGGTTGAGAATCAGCCCCAGCATTTT
.	.	TRBV6-5	TRBJ1-1	CASSYVGRDTEAFF	TGTGCCAGCAGTTACGTCGGGAGAGACACTGAAGCTTTCTTT
.	.	TRBV29-1	TRBJ1-1	CSVVTPVNTEAFF	TGCAGCGTTGTTACACCAGTGAACACTGAAGCTTTCTTT
.	.	TRBV5-6	TRBJ1-1	CASSIQWNTEAFF	TGTGCCAGCTCTATACAGTGGAACACTGAAGCTTTCTTT
.	.	TRBV15	TRBJ1-2	CATSRDPANYGYTF	TGTGCCACCAGCAGAGATCCCGCTAACTATGGCTACACCTTC
.	.	TRBV6-1	TRBJ2-4	CASSGENRIAKNIQYF	TGTGCCAGCAGTGGGGAAAACAGGATAGCCAAAAACATTCAGTACTTC
.	.	TRBV6-1	TRBJ2-3	CASSEEGGGFTDTQYF	TGTGCCAGCAGTGAAGAGGGCGGGGGCTTCACAGATACGCAGTATTTT
once	.	TRBV19	TRBJ2-7	CASSIPGATQYF	TGTGCCAGTAGTATTCCGGGTGCGACGCAGTACTTC
.	.	TRBV28	TRBJ1-6	CASSLWALGGNSPLHF	TGTGCCAGCAGTTTATGGGCTCTCGGCGGGAATTCACCCCTCCACTTT
.	.	TRBV2	TRBJ2-2	CASNQETGGVRRAGELFF	TGTGCCAGCAACCAAGAGACGGGGGGCGTCCGACGAGCCGGGGAGCTGTTTTTT
once	.	TRBV28	TRBJ2-7	CASLKSGEQYF	TGTGCCAGCCTCAAGTCCGGCGAGCAGTACTTC
.	.	TRBV19	TRBJ1-3	CASSMARRDTIYF	TGTGCCAGTAGTATGGCCCGACGGGACACCATATATTTT
.	.	TRBV7-3	TRBJ2-2	CASSLAGMTLMNTGELFF	TGTGCCAGCAGCTTAGCGGGAATGACACTAATGAACACCGGGGAGCTGTTTTTT
once	.	TRBV28	TRBJ1-5	CASRGPQGGNQPQHF	TGTGCCAGCAGGGGCCCACAGGGCGGCAATCAGCCCCAGCATTTT
.	.	TRBV25-1	TRBJ1-1	CASIGDTGEAFF	TGTGCCAGCATTGGGGACACTGGTGAAGCTTTCTTT
few	TRBD2	TRBV5-1	TRBJ2-5	CASSLEAGGPFSETQYF	TGCGCCAGCAGCTTGGAAGCGGGGGGGCCTTTTTCGGAGACCCAGTACTTC
.	.	TRBV30	TRBJ1-5	CAWSVPGNQPQHF	TGTGCCTGGAGTGTGCCCGGGAATCAGCCCCAGCATTTT
.	TRBD1	TRBV28	TRBJ1-2	CASRQDRARGYTF	TGTGCCAGCAGGCAAGACAGGGCGAGGGGCTACACCTTC
once	TRBD2	TRBV5-4	TRBJ2-2	CASSLRAGGLTGELFF	TGTGCCAGCAGCTTGAGAGCGGGGGGGCTCACCGGGGAGCTGTTTTTT
.	TRBD1	TRBV6-4	TRBJ2-3	CASSDTDRADTQYF	TGTGCCAGCAGTGACACAGACAGGGCCGATACGCAGTATTTT
.	.	TRBV30	TRBJ1-3	CAWSLGLYTSGNTIYF	TGTGCCTGGAGTTTAGGACTCTATACCTCTGGAAACACCATATATTTT
.	.	TRBV11-2	TRBJ1-3	CASSLETGIGNTIYF	TGTGCCAGCAGCTTAGAAACAGGGATTGGAAACACCATATATTTT
once	.	TRBV6-5	TRBJ1-2	CASRHLVYGYTF	TGTGCCAGTCGGCACCTAGTCTATGGCTACACCTTC
.	TRBD2	TRBV4-1	TRBJ2-5	CASSQDPKRGRSQETQYF	TGCGCCAGCAGCCAAGACCCGAAGCGGGGCCGAAGCCAAGAGACCCAGTACTTC